This T cell receptor (beta chain) was captured by sequencing in a study of CD8+ T cells in alopecia areata. About the research overall: For the treated group, dosing was oral tofacitinib at 5 to 10 mg twice daily. Broader study findings: More clonal than normal scalp was lesional scalp, particularly alopecia totalis/universalis. Tofacitinib significantly lowered scalp clonality and expanded CD8+ clones among the top 100.

Treatment defined: oral pan-JAK inhibitor, 5-10 mg twice daily. Alopecia areata patients provided lesional scalp punch biopsies and peripheral blood, both collected for the study. Sequencing relied on a cDNA template that was reverse transcribed from extracted RNA. Libraries were prepared by immunoSEQ multiplex PCR; TCRdb keeps only in-frame clonotypes and omits some of them. Counted here are about 120,000 clones, approximately 52% occurring once; the ten biggest clones make up about 31%. Germline CDR1 is SQVTM and CDR2 is ANQGSEA. The CDR3 loop spans 13 amino acids. V gave up 4 bases and J gave up 0 bases, with 6 bases separating them. This clone occurred a few times. The antigen is undetermined.

Sequenced material: CD8+ T cells sorted from blood, taken at week 4, from a patient treated with tofacitinib. This receptor was taken from a human donor with alopecia areata. V is TRBV29-1 and J is TRBJ2-2; D is unresolved. The CDR3 DNA reads as TGCAGCGTTGGAATGTCGAACACCGGGGAGCTGTTTTTT. Its protein is CSVGMSNTGELFF.